Given below is one TCR beta chain in context. The data derive from a study of blood T cell repertoires in COVID-19. Across the study: COVID-19 samples, acute and convalescent, were from the United States, Italy and Spain. T cells, B-cell-depleted T cells, or PBMCs provided the cDNA or gDNA that served as material.

Source study methods: Reference gene primer amplification yielded estimated nucleated cell counts. The table came from immunoSEQ multiplex PCR; TCRdb's copy has only in-frame clones and leaves some out. Clone size and the V and J calls come from that table; the DNA yielded D and trimming. Seen here are around 270,000 clones, 86% observed once, and the top ten hold around 10%. Germline loops: CDR1 SGHRS, CDR2 YFSETQ. There are 15 residues in the CDR3. V shed 5 bases and J 2 bases; nucleotides not matched to a gene: 5. Material: peripheral blood. The TCR was taken from a man aged 35 to 55 who had recovered from COVID-19. J is TRBJ1-4 and V is TRBV5-1; 8 nucleotides line up with TRBD1. The CDR3 is CASSWTGNTNEKLFF. CDR3 nucleotides: TGCGCCAGCAGTTGGACAGGGAACACTAATGAAAAACTGTTTTTT.